Below, 12 T cell receptor beta chains from the same sample are listed, as sequenced in a study of type 1 and type 2 diabetes patients. Genomic DNA was the PCR template. Multiplex PCR with 30 forward and 13 reverse primers amplified the TCR beta CDR3. TCRdb independently ran MiXCR on the multiplex PCR reads; one entry per CDR3 protein. This table has around 300,000 distinct CDR3 sequences, roughly 50% appearing once. The source material was peripheral blood mononuclear cells (PBMCs). The receptors derive from a man between 18 and 35 years old with type 2 diabetes.

This clonotype was detected only a few times. The chain combines TRBV2 with TRBJ2-7; no clear D gene. The V and J ends lost 8 bases and 0 bases respectively, with 8 bases between them. The germline CDR1 and CDR2 sequences are SNHLY and FYNNEI. The length of the CDR3 is 12 residues. In nucleotides, the CDR3 is TGTGCCAGCGCCAGGATCTCCTACGAGCAGTACTTC. Its protein product is CASARISYEQYF.

This chain links TRBV4-1 with TRBJ2-3; no reliable D call. Per the germline V gene, CDR1 is MGHRA and CDR2 is YSYEKL. Deletions cut 1 base from V and 2 bases from J, with 10 bases between. This CDR3 is 15 amino acids long. CDR3 protein: CASSQVGVNTDTQYF. The CDR3 bases are TGCGCCAGCAGCCAAGTAGGAGTCAACACAGATACGCAGTATTTT.

The chain combines TRBV14 with TRBJ1-2, with D perhaps matching TRBD1 (6 bases). Trimming took 3 bases from V and 3 from J, leaving 8 bases between them. Germline assignment: CDR1 SGHDN and CDR2 FVKESK. CDR3 size: 13 residues. The CDR3 DNA reads TGTGCCAGCAGCCAGGCAGGGGACTATGGCTACACCTTC. It yields the protein CASSQAGDYGYTF.

The rearrangement links TRBV19 to TRBJ2-1, with D perhaps TRBD1 (6 bases). The CDR3 spans 16 residues. Germline assignment: CDR1 LNHDA and CDR2 SQIVND (reference sequence). Trimming stripped 1 base from V and 8 bases from J, with 18 bases between. The CDR3 reads CASSIAGTSLGDEQFF. CDR3 nucleotides: TGTGCCAGTAGTATAGCTGGGACAAGTCTTGGGGATGAGCAGTTCTTC.

The chain uses TRBV4-3 and TRBJ1-6; the D gene is possibly TRBD1 (6 bases). Germline CDR1 reads LGHNA; CDR2 reads YSLEER. The CDR3 is made up of 15 amino acids. With 1 base removed from V and 7 bases from J, the gap between germline ends came to 11 bases. The CDR3 DNA sequence: TGCGCCAGCAGCCAAGGAGGGGGTGGGAATTCACCCCTCCACTTT. It is translated as CASSQGGGGNSPLHF.

The V call is TRBV2, the J call TRBJ2-7; TRBD2 aligns across 8 bases. V shed 5 bases and J 3 bases; nucleotides not matched to a gene: 6. CDR1 and CDR2 (germline): SNHLY, FYNNEI. CDR3 length: 14 amino acids. CDR3 DNA: TGTGCCAGCAGTCTAGCGGGCACCCTCTACGAGCAGTACTTC. Its translation is CASSLAGTLYEQYF.

This sequence joins TRBV11-2 and TRBJ2-7; 8 nucleotides agree with TRBD1. V lost 2 bases, J lost 0 bases, and 3 bases stayed unmatched. Germline V gives CDR1 SGHAT, CDR2 FQNNGV. The CDR3 runs 15 residues. DNA of the CDR3: TGTGCCAGCAGCTTATATGGACAGGGCTCCTACGAGCAGTACTTC. Translating it yields CASSLYGQGSYEQYF.

This clonotype was observed many times. The chain recombines TRBV10-3 with TRBJ2-5; D is uncertain. The V and J ends lost 0 bases and 2 bases respectively, with 1 base between them. Germline loops: CDR1 ENHRY, CDR2 SYGVKD. CDR3 length equals 12 residues. The CDR3 region is CAISESQETQYF. CDR3 nucleotide sequence: TGTGCCATCAGTGAGTCACAAGAGACCCAGTACTTC.

This chain uses TRBV19 with TRBJ1-4; tentative D call: TRBD1 (5 bases). CDR3 length equals 15 residues. Germline-derived CDR1 and CDR2 are LNHDA and SQIVND (reference sequence). V was trimmed by 9 bases and J by 1 base, leaving 15 bases between them. CDR3 in DNA: TGTGCCAGCGCCACAGGTGTCATAACTAATGAAAAACTGTTTTTT. Amino acid sequence: CASATGVITNEKLFF.

This rearrangement joins TRBV6-5 to TRBJ1-2; D is uncertain. V was shortened by 8 bases and J by 1 base, with 5 bases between the two germline ends. Looked up from germline, CDR1 is MNHEY and CDR2 is SVGAGI. The CDR3 contains 11 residues. CDR3 loop: CASGINYGYTF. As DNA, the CDR3 is TGTGCCAGCGGTATTAACTATGGCTACACCTTC.

The V call is TRBV24-1, the J call TRBJ1-2; 7 bases map to TRBD1. The CDR3 sequence is 14 residues long. CDR1 is KGHDR and CDR2 is SFDVKD in the germline V gene. J lost 7 bases, V lost 5 bases, and 9 bases had no gene match. The CDR3 sequence: CATSVTGDRGGYTF. The DNA for the CDR3 is TGTGCCACCAGTGTCACAGGGGATCGTGGTGGCTACACCTTC.

DNA of the CDR3: TGTGCCAGCAGTATGCCGACAGGGGTGAATCAGCCCCAGCATTTT. This gives the protein CASSMPTGVNQPQHF. The chain is built from TRBV2 and TRBJ1-5; TRBD1 aligns across 8 bases. This CDR3 comprises 15 residues. CDR1 and CDR2 from the germline V gene are SNHLY and FYNNEI. Trimming cost V 5 bases and J 4 bases; bases outside gene matches: 7.